This T cell receptor (beta chain) was recovered during a study of a mutant IDH1 vaccine in newly diagnosed glioma. Germline CDR1 SGHTA, CDR2 FQGTGA. Between the trimmed V and J ends, which lost 0 bases and 4 bases, there was a span of 9 bases. There are 14 residues in the CDR3. For this clone: Its antigen is still unknown.

Stated time point: week 5, during vaccination. Mutant IDH1 20-mer peptide, at 300 ug, made up each vaccine dose, with topical imiquimod. The repertoire was sequenced with immunoSEQ multiplex PCR; TCRdb's copy has only in-frame clones and lacks some. The sample holds tens of thousands of clones, approximately 91% seen once. The chain couples TRBV7-3 to TRBJ1-1, with D possibly matching TRBD1 (5 bases). This clonotype was obtained from a man in his forties or fifties with glioma. The sequences come from PBMCs, collected from a glioma patient whose treatment included an IDH1 peptide vaccine. CDR3 nucleotides: TGTGCCAGCAGCTTAACCGGCGGGGGCACTGAAGCTTTCTTT. Translation: CASSLTGGGTEAFF. Based on the CDR3 plus reference TRBV7-3 and TRBJ1-1, the full variable domain is GAGVSQTPSNKVTEKGKYVELRCDPISGHTALYWYRQSLGQGPEFLIYFQGTGAADDSGLPNDRFFAVRPEGSVSTLKIQRTERGDSAVYLCASSLTGGGTEAFFGQGTRLTVV.